This TCR beta chain stems from a study of post-analysis software for immune sequencing data. As for the study in general: Relapsing-remitting, secondary progressive and progressive-relapsing forms of multiple sclerosis all featured among disease courses.

Incorporated into the TCR beta cDNA libraries were unique molecular identifiers, which served to reduce PCR and sequencing biases. T cells numbering roughly 0.85 to 11 million gave rise to 400,000 to 550,000 cDNA molecules. TCRdb independently ran MiXCR on the PCR reads; one entry per CDR3 protein. Among 700,000 to 900,000 distinct CDR3 sequences listed, just over 45% were seen once. Concerning this clonotype itself: The antigen is undetermined.

Regarding the study as a whole: Among multiple sclerosis patients, normalized Chao1 diversity was significantly below that of controls.

This receptor was taken from a girl aged 10 to 17 with multiple sclerosis. Sequenced material: blood.

The DNA for the CDR3 is TGTGCCACCAGTGAGTCGACTAGCGGGAGGATTCGCGAGCAGTACTTC. Translated, it gives CATSESTSGRIREQYF. This chain uses TRBV24-1 with TRBJ2-7; 13 bases are shared with TRBD2. This CDR3 contains 16 residues. CDR1 and CDR2 from the germline V gene are KGHDR and SFDVKD. V lost 4 bases and J lost 6; bases outside the gene matches: 8.